This T cell receptor beta chain was obtained from a study of preoperative IRX-2 immunotherapy in early breast cancer. Trimming stripped 4 bases from V and 6 bases from J, with 16 bases between. This CDR3 comprises 14 residues. Germline V gene sequence: CDR1 SQVTM, CDR2 ANQGSEA. Profiling relied on immunoSEQ multiplex PCR, and the TCRdb table lists in-frame clones only, not all of them. This table has 35,000 to 45,000 clones, roughly 80% appearing once. Treatment indicated: preoperative locoregional IRX-2 cytokine immunotherapy. Preoperative locoregional IRX-2 cytokine immunotherapy was tested in the phase Ib source study.

The receptor was derived from a human donor with breast cancer. This chain uses TRBV29-1 with TRBJ2-1; D might be TRBD1 (5 bases). This material consisted of tumor tissue, taken after IRX-2 immunotherapy. CDR3 amino acids: CSVGGRPPTNEQFF. CDR3 in DNA: TGCAGCGTTGGGGGCCGCCCCCCGACCAATGAGCAGTTCTTC.